This TCR beta chain appears in the sequencing data of a study of shared clonotypes between healthy human individuals. Study-wide points: Researchers sampled only blood; tissue repertoires likely differ. Despite large depth, sorted-subset datasets appeared incompletely sequenced.

Clones were sequenced by immunoSEQ multiplex PCR, and TCRdb holds only the in-frame ones, with some missing. The sample lists a few million clones; around 94% were seen once. As to this clone: Its matching antigen is unknown.

Germline V gene lookup returns CDR1 LNHDA and CDR2 SQIVND (reference sequence). CDR3 size: 15 residues. Trimming removed 4 bases from V and 7 bases from J; junction bases left unmatched: 8. Sequencing was carried out using naive CD4+ T cells sorted from blood. The sample's subset: CD45RA+ positively selected. The chain uses TRBV19 and TRBJ2-7, with 12 bases that match TRBD1. The sequence derives from a man aged 18 to 29 in good health. Here the CDR3 DNA reads TGTGCCAGTAGTAAATGGGGACAGGGGGCACGGGAGCAGTACTTC. It specifies CASSKWGQGAREQYF.